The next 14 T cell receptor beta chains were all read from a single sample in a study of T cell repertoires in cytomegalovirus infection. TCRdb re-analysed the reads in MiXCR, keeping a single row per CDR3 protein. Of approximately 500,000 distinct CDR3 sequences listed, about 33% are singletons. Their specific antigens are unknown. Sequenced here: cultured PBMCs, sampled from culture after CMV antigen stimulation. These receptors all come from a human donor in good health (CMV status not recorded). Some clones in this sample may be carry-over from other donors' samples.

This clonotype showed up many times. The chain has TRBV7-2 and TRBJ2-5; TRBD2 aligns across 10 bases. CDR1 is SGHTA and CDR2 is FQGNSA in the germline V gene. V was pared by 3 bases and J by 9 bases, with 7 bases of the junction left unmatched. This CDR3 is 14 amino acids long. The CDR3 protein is CASSFDGTSAPQYF. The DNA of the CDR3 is TGTGCCAGCAGCTTCGACGGGACTAGCGCTCCCCAGTACTTC.

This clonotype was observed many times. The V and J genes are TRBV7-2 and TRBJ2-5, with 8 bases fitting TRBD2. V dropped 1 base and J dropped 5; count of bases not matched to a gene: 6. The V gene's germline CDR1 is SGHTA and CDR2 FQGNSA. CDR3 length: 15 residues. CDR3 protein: CASSLVGSGAETQYF. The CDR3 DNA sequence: TGTGCCAGCAGCTTAGTGGGTAGCGGGGCTGAGACCCAGTACTTC.

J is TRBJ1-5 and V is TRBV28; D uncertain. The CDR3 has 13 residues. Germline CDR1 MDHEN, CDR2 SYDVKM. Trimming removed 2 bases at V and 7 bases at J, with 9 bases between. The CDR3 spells CASSLLGSQPQHF. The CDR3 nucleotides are TGTGCCAGCAGTTTACTCGGGTCGCAGCCCCAGCATTTT.

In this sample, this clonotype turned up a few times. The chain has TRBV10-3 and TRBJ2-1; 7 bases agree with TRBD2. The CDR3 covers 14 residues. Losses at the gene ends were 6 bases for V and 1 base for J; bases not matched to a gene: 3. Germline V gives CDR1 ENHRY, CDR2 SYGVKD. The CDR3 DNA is TGTGCCATCAGCGGACTAGAGTCCTACAATGAGCAGTTCTTC. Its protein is CAISGLESYNEQFF.

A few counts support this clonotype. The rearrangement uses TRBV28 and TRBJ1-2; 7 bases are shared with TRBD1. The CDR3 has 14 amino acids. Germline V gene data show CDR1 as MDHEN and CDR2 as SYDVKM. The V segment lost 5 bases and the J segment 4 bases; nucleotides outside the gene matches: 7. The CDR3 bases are TGTGCCAGCAGTCCACAGGGGACCTCCTATGGCTACACCTTC. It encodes CASSPQGTSYGYTF.

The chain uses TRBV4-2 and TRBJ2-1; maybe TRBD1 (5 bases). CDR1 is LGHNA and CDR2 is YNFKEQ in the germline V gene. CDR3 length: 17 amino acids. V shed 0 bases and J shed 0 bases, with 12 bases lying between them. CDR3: CASSQEGRVSSYNEQFF. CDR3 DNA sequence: TGTGCCAGCAGCCAAGAGGGGCGCGTGAGCTCCTACAATGAGCAGTTCTTC.

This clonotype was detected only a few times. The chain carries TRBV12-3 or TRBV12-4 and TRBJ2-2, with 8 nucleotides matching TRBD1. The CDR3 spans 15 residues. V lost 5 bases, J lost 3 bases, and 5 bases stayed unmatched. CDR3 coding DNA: TGTGCCAGCAGTAGTGACAGGGGCCACACCGGGGAGCTGTTTTTT. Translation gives CASSSDRGHTGELFF.

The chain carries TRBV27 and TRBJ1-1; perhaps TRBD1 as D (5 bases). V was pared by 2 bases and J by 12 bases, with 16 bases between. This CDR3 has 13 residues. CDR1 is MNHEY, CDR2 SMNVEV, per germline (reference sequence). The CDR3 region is CASSLGGRGKTFF. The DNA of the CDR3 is TGTGCCAGCAGTTTAGGGGGACGGGGGAAGACTTTCTTT.

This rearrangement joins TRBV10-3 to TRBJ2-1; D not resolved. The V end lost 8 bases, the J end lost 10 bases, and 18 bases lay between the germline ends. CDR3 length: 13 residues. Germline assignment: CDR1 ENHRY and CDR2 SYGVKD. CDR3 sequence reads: CAIQGKQLGEQFF. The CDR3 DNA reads TGTGCCATCCAAGGGAAACAGCTCGGGGAGCAGTTCTTC.

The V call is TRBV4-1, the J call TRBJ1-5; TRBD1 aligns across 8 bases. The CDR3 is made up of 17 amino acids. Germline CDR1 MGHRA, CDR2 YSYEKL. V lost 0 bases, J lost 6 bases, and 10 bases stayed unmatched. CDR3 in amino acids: CASSQDRSGQGSQPQHF. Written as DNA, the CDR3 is TGCGCCAGCAGCCAAGATCGGAGCGGACAGGGAAGTCAGCCCCAGCATTTT.

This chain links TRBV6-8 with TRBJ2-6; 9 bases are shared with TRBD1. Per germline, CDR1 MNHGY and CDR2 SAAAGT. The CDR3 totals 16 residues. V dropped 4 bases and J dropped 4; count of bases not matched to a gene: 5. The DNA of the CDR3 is TGTGCCAGCAGTTCACAGGGGGCATGGGGGGCCAACGTCCTGACTTTC. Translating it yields CASSSQGAWGANVLTF.

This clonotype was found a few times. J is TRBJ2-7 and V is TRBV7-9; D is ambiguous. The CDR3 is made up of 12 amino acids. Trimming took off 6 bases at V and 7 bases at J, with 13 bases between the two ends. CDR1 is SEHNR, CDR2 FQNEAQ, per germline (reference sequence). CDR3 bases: TGTGCCAGCAGTCTCCTTAACCCGGAGCAGTACTTC. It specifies CASSLLNPEQYF.

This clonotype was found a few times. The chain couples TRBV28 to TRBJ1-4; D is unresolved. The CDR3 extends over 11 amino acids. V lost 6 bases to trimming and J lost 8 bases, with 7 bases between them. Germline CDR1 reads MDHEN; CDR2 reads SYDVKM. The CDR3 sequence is CASSWKEKLFF. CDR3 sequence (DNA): TGTGCCAGCAGCTGGAAAGAAAAACTGTTTTTT.

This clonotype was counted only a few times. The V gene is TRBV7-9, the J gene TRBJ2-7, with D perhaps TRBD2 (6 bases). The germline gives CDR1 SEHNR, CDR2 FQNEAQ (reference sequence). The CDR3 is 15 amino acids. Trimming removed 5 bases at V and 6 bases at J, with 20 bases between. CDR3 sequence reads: CASSPRGGGKGEQYV. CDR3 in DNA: TGTGCCAGCAGCCCGAGGGGCGGCGGGAAGGGCGAGCAGTACGTC.